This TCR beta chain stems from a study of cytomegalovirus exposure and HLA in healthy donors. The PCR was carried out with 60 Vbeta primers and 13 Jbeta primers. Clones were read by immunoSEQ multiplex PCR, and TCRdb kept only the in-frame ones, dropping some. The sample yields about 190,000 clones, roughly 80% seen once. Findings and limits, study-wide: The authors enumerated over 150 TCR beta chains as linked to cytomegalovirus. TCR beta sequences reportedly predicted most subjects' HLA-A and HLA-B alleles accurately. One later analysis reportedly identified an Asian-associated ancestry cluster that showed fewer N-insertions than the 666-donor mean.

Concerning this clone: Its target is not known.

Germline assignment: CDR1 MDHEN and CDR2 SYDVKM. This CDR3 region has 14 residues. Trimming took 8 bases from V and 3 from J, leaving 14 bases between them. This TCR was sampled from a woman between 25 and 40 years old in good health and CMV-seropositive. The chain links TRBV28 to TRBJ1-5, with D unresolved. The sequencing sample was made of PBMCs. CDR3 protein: CASSLGRNNQPQHF. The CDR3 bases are TGTGCCAGCTCTCTAGGAAGGAACAATCAGCCCCAGCATTTT.